Given below is one T cell receptor (beta chain) in context. Antigen unknown. Its ends do not fully match the called genes, so a read error is possible. The data originate from a study of blood T cells in healthy people across ages. General study findings and limits: One million T cells yielded diversity estimates that were considered underestimates.

Germline assignment: CDR1 SGHDT and CDR2 YYEEEE. This CDR3 is 17 amino acids long. Through a sample-barcoded 5' primer and a J-beta primer mix, a second PCR was run for roughly 7 to 12 cycles. Template switching added a 12-random-nucleotide identifier to every cDNA molecule. Each of the samples gave a minimum of 2.5 million paired-end reads that contained CDR3. TCRdb reprocessed the 5' RACE reads with MiXCR, giving one entry per CDR3 protein. The table has some 1,500,000 distinct CDR3 sequences, about 45% seen once. The sample comprised blood. The TCR originated in a woman between 18 and 30 years old in good health. V is TRBV5-6 and J is TRBJ2-5; no clear D gene. CDR3: CASSLGEVSPYQETPYF. Here the CDR3 DNA reads TGTGCCAGCAGCTTGGGCGAAGTAAGCCCCTACCAAGAGACCCCGTACTTC.